The rows below give T cell receptor beta chains drawn from one sample of a study of blood T cell repertoires in COVID-19. Clones were sequenced by immunoSEQ multiplex PCR, and TCRdb holds only the in-frame ones, with some missing. The data contain about 91,000 clones, more than 75% of them singletons. The sequencing input was peripheral blood. These receptors were collected from a woman over 75 with active COVID-19. The CDR3 runs from the conserved cysteine through the conserved F or W. The order of the fields is V gene, clone size, D gene, J gene, CDR3 protein, CDR3 DNA. The D gene is left open where the match is weak. Clone size is stated in some rows and not others, as once, few, many or a class when expanded.

TRBV24-1	NA	NA	TRBJ2-3	CATSTGGDTQYF	TGTGCCACCAGTACCGGGGGAGATACGCAGTATTTT
TRBV29-1	NA	NA	TRBJ1-1	CSVSRQQGAKNTEAFF	TGCAGCGTTAGTCGGCAACAGGGTGCCAAAAACACTGAAGCTTTCTTT
TRBV7-9	NA	NA	TRBJ1-4	CASSLAGIDEKLFF	TGTGCCAGCAGCTTAGCGGGCATCGATGAAAAACTGTTTTTT
TRBV9	NA	TRBD2	TRBJ2-2	CASSVGLAGDSGELFF	TGTGCCAGCAGCGTAGGACTAGCGGGAGATAGCGGGGAGCTGTTTTTT
TRBV5-4	once	TRBD2	TRBJ2-5	CASSLDVAGEYETQYF	TGTGCCAGCAGCTTGGATGTAGCGGGAGAGTATGAGACCCAGTACTTC
TRBV19	NA	TRBD1	TRBJ1-2	CASSIRTGPTYGYTF	TGTGCCAGTAGTATTCGGACAGGGCCGACCTATGGCTACACCTTC
TRBV28	NA	TRBD1	TRBJ2-4	CASSSPGTGESYIQYF	TGTGCCAGCAGTTCCCCCGGGACAGGGGAGTCGTACATTCAGTACTTC
TRBV6-7	NA	TRBD2	TRBJ2-3	CASSYSVGGGADTQYF	TGTGCCAGCAGTTACTCCGTCGGGGGAGGGGCAGATACGCAGTATTTT
TRBV18	NA	TRBD2	TRBJ2-1	CASSPLAGTYNEQFF	TGTGCCAGCTCACCCTTAGCGGGGACTTACAATGAGCAGTTCTTC
TRBV5-4	NA	TRBD1	TRBJ2-3	CASSFRDRVSDTQYF	TGTGCCAGCAGCTTCCGGGACAGGGTTTCAGATACGCAGTATTTT
TRBV5-1	NA	NA	TRBJ2-5	CASSSGSQYQETQYF	TGCGCCAGCAGCTCCGGGTCCCAGTACCAAGAGACCCAGTACTTC
TRBV6-2/TRBV6-3	NA	TRBD1	TRBJ2-5	CASSSPPGTAKETQYF	TGTGCCAGCAGTTCACCCCCCGGGACAGCTAAAGAGACCCAGTACTTC
TRBV5-6	NA	NA	TRBJ2-3	CASSSFGGTSTDTQYF	TGTGCCAGCAGCTCGTTCGGCGGGACTAGCACAGATACGCAGTATTTT
TRBV2	NA	NA	TRBJ2-5	CASSLWSGFQETQYF	TGTGCCAGCTCCCTATGGTCCGGGTTTCAAGAGACCCAGTACTTC
TRBV10-3	NA	NA	TRBJ1-5	CAISESLGQQVQPQHF	TGTGCCATCAGTGAGTCATTAGGACAGCAGGTTCAGCCCCAGCATTTT
TRBV11-2	NA	TRBD2	TRBJ2-3	CASSLDWAGLAGVTDTQYF	TGTGCCAGCAGCTTAGATTGGGCCGGCCTAGCGGGCGTCACAGATACGCAGTATTTT
TRBV7-9	NA	NA	TRBJ1-3	CAITRGAELSGNTIYF	TGTGCCATAACGCGCGGGGCAGAACTCTCTGGAAACACCATATATTTT
TRBV21-1	NA	NA	TRBJ1-2	CASSPRARDRGRANYGYTF	TGTGCCAGCAGCCCCCGAGCCCGGGACAGGGGCCGAGCTAACTATGGCTACACCTTC
TRBV4-2	NA	TRBD1	TRBJ2-7	CASGDRGIRREQYF	TGTGCCAGCGGGGACAGGGGTATCCGACGGGAGCAGTACTTC
TRBV28	NA	NA	TRBJ2-2	CASSLLTVFNTGELFF	TGTGCCAGCAGTTTATTAACAGTCTTTAACACCGGGGAGCTGTTTTTT
TRBV19	NA	TRBD2	TRBJ2-2	CASSIAAGGPPGELFF	TGTGCCAGTAGTATAGCAGCGGGAGGGCCCCCCGGGGAGCTGTTTTTT
TRBV7-9	NA	TRBD2	TRBJ2-2	CASRPGLAGVRDGELFF	TGTGCCAGCAGACCTGGACTAGCGGGAGTCCGCGACGGGGAGCTGTTTTTT
TRBV10-1	NA	NA	TRBJ1-3	CASSESSVTGNTIYF	TGCGCCAGCAGTGAGTCGTCAGTCACTGGAAACACCATATATTTT
TRBV4-3	NA	TRBD1	TRBJ2-5	CASSQDRQGETQYF	TGCGCCAGCAGCCAAGATCGACAGGGAGAGACCCAGTACTTC
TRBV7-3	once	TRBD2	TRBJ2-1	CASSTGLADYNEQFF	TGTGCCAGCAGCACCGGACTAGCGGATTACAATGAGCAGTTCTTC
TRBV30	few	NA	TRBJ2-7	CAWSSQYEQYF	TGTGCCTGGAGTTCGCAGTACGAGCAGTACTTC
TRBV4-3	NA	NA	TRBJ2-2	CASSQEGWGDSTGELFF	TGCGCCAGCAGCCAAGAGGGTTGGGGAGATAGCACCGGGGAGCTGTTTTTT
TRBV10-3	NA	TRBD1	TRBJ2-7	CAISESVGTGMTYEQYF	TGTGCCATCAGTGAGTCAGTAGGGACAGGGATGACCTACGAGCAGTACTTC
TRBV3-1/TRBV3-2	NA	NA	TRBJ2-1	CASSQDGGYSYNEQFF	TGTGCCAGCAGCCAAGACGGGGGATACTCCTACAATGAGCAGTTCTTC
TRBV19	NA	TRBD2	TRBJ2-1	CASRRGLAIYNEQFF	TGTGCCAGTAGACGTGGACTAGCGATATACAATGAGCAGTTCTTC
TRBV6-5	NA	TRBD2	TRBJ2-5	CASSPTSGETQYF	TGTGCCAGCAGTCCGACTAGCGGGGAGACCCAGTACTTC
TRBV30	NA	NA	TRBJ1-1	CAPPSWLEAFF	TGTGCCCCTCCATCCTGGCTGGAAGCTTTCTTT
TRBV19	NA	NA	TRBJ1-2	CASSTYEAGVESGYTF	TGTGCCAGTAGTACCTACGAAGCAGGGGTGGAATCCGGCTACACCTTC
TRBV10-3	NA	TRBD1	TRBJ1-1	CAISGRQGGTEAFF	TGTGCCATCAGCGGGAGACAGGGAGGAACTGAAGCTTTCTTT
TRBV7-2	NA	TRBD2	TRBJ2-7	CASSFGLAGGGYEQYF	TGTGCCAGCAGCTTCGGACTAGCGGGAGGAGGATACGAGCAGTACTTC
TRBV6-2/TRBV6-3	NA	NA	TRBJ2-3	CASSSQSTDTQYF	TGTGCCAGCAGTTCCCAGAGCACAGATACGCAGTATTTT
TRBV6-2/TRBV6-3	NA	NA	TRBJ2-1	CASSKLASSYNEQFF	TGTGCCAGCAGTAAACTAGCTAGCTCCTACAATGAGCAGTTCTTC
TRBV6-2/TRBV6-3	NA	NA	TRBJ2-1	CASSYRMEGEQFF	TGTGCCAGCAGTTACCGTATGGAGGGTGAGCAGTTCTTC
TRBV18	NA	NA	TRBJ1-6	CASSPSSYNSPLHF	TGTGCCAGCTCACCGAGCTCCTATAATTCACCCCTCCACTTT
TRBV28	NA	NA	TRBJ2-3	CASNTRRGEGVTDTQYF	TGTGCCAGCAACACGCGGAGGGGGGAGGGGGTCACAGATACGCAGTATTTT
TRBV28	NA	TRBD1	TRBJ2-7	CASSLRQGAYEQYF	TGTGCCAGCAGTTTACGACAGGGGGCATACGAGCAGTACTTC
TRBV7-3	NA	NA	TRBJ1-2	CASSYNGFYGYTF	TGTGCCAGCAGCTACAACGGGTTCTATGGCTACACCTTC
TRBV4-2	NA	NA	TRBJ2-3	CASSLFGDTQYF	TGTGCCAGCAGCCTGTTCGGAGATACGCAGTATTTT
TRBV2	once	TRBD2	TRBJ2-5	CASGGEETQYF	TGTGCCAGCGGGGGGGAAGAGACCCAGTACTTC
TRBV28	NA	NA	TRBJ1-6	CASSRYSEGDNSPLHF	TGTGCCAGCAGCAGGTACTCAGAGGGGGATAATTCACCCCTCCACTTT
TRBV4-3	NA	NA	TRBJ1-4	CASSQEAVNEKLFF	TGCGCCAGCAGCCAAGAGGCGGTAAATGAAAAACTGTTTTTT
TRBV9	NA	NA	TRBJ1-1	CASSAGQGSGTEAFF	TGTGCCAGCAGCGCGGGCCAGGGGTCTGGCACTGAAGCTTTCTTT
TRBV6-1	NA	NA	TRBJ1-5	CASSEYGGGSYQPQHF	TGTGCCAGCAGTGAATATGGTGGAGGGAGTTATCAGCCCCAGCATTTT
TRBV7-9	NA	TRBD1	TRBJ1-2	CASSLTPRTGDYGYTF	TGTGCCAGCAGCTTAACCCCTCGGACAGGGGACTATGGCTACACCTTC
TRBV2	NA	NA	TRBJ2-3	CASSEFVNTDTQYF	TGTGCCAGCAGTGAATTTGTAAACACAGATACGCAGTATTTT
TRBV3-1/TRBV3-2	NA	NA	TRBJ1-4	CASPFDEKLFF	TGTGCCAGCCCTTTTGATGAAAAACTGTTTTTT
TRBV4-3	NA	TRBD1	TRBJ2-3	CASSQTGFTTDTQYF	TGCGCCAGCAGCCAGACAGGGTTTACCACAGATACGCAGTATTTT
TRBV28	NA	NA	TRBJ2-3	CASRLSTDTQYF	TGTGCCAGCCGACTGAGCACAGATACGCAGTATTTT
TRBV9	NA	NA	TRBJ2-1	CASSVGSRHGNEQFF	TGTGCCAGCAGCGTAGGCTCCCGCCACGGGAATGAGCAGTTCTTC